This TCR beta chain appears in the sequencing data of a study of blood T cells in healthy people across ages. Sample-barcoded 5' priming and a J-beta primer mix drove a second PCR of 7 to 11 cycles. TCRdb re-derived calls from the 5' RACE reads in MiXCR, one entry per CDR3 protein. Seen here are 800,000 to 950,000 distinct CDR3 sequences, around 46% observed once, and the top ten hold roughly 13%. About this clonotype: Germline is not matched at one junction end, which may reflect a read error.

Per the germline V gene, CDR1 is SGDLS and CDR2 is YYNGEE. The CDR3 runs 16 residues. This TCR derives from a man aged 25-45 years in good health. The J gene is TRBJ2-7, the V gene TRBV9; 7 bases fit TRBD1. Sequenced material: blood. The CDR3 DNA sequence: TGTGCCAGCAGCGTAGGTGATCTCACAGGGGCCTACGAGCAGTACTTT. Protein: CASSVGDLTGAYEQYF.